Below are 7 T cell receptor beta chains sequenced from a single sample in a study of early T cells in non-severe SARS-CoV-2 infection. TCRdb ran MiXCR on the 5' RACE reads and lists one entry per CDR3 protein. This table has about 18,000 distinct CDR3 sequences, around 5.7% appearing once. Material: whole blood. These receptor sequences come from an adult who was a healthcare worker with PCR-confirmed SARS-CoV-2 infection or an uninfected control (not recorded which).

This clonotype has a count of ten or more. The genes are TRBV7-9 and TRBJ2-7; a possible D gene is TRBD2 (5 bases). CDR3 length: 16 amino acids. Germline values: CDR1 SEHNR, CDR2 FQNEAQ (reference sequence). The V gene lost 4 bases and the J gene lost 2 bases, with 18 bases spanning the gap. The CDR3 DNA follows: TGTGCCAGCAGCTCCGGACTCATCCTGGAGGCCTACGAGCAGTACTTC. Its protein product is CASSSGLILEAYEQYF.

The table lists this clonotype with many counts. V and J are TRBV20-1 and TRBJ2-1; TRBD2 matches 9 bases. J lost 6 bases, V lost 5 bases, and 14 bases had no gene match. The germline V gene has CDR1 DFQATT and CDR2 SNEGSKA (reference sequence). CDR3 size: 16 residues. CDR3 DNA: TGCAGTGCTCAGGACCGGTTAGCGGGAGTTGGCAATGAGCAGTTCTTC. Translating gives CSAQDRLAGVGNEQFF.

This clonotype was recorded many times. V is TRBV4-1 and J is TRBJ2-7, with a weak D call TRBD2 (6 bases). V lost 0 bases to trimming and J lost 1 base, with 13 bases between them. CDR3 length: 16 amino acids. Germline values: CDR1 MGHRA, CDR2 YSYEKL. The chain's CDR3 is CASSQDRFSGSYEQYF. The CDR3 DNA follows: TGCGCCAGCAGCCAAGATCGATTTAGCGGTTCCTACGAGCAGTACTTC.

Within the sample, this clonotype is medium-sized. The chain uses TRBV27 and TRBJ2-7; the D gene is possibly TRBD2 (6 bases). The CDR3 totals 15 residues. V lost 2 bases, J lost 5 bases, and 16 bases lay in between. Germline assignment: CDR1 MNHEY and CDR2 SMNVEV (reference sequence). The CDR3 spells CASSLDVGGSNEQYF. CDR3 in DNA: TGTGCCAGCAGTTTAGACGTCGGGGGTTCCAACGAGCAGTACTTC.

This clonotype was detected many times. The rearrangement uses TRBV7-9 and TRBJ1-5; D unclear. Germline loops: CDR1 SEHNR, CDR2 FQNEAQ (reference sequence). Trimming pared 2 bases from V and 4 bases from J, leaving 12 bases between. CDR3 size: 15 residues. The CDR3 here is CASSLNAAENQPQHF. The CDR3 region has the DNA TGTGCCAGCAGCTTAAACGCGGCAGAGAATCAGCCCCAGCATTTT.

In its sample, this clonotype was seen many times. The chain is built from TRBV11-2 and TRBJ1-1; D is uncertain. V dropped 3 bases and J dropped 3 bases, with 8 bases sitting between them. The CDR3 sequence is 13 residues long. CDR1 and CDR2 from the germline V gene are SGHAT and FQNNGV. The CDR3: CASSLNKYTEAFF. CDR3 in DNA: TGTGCCAGCAGCTTGAACAAGTACACTGAAGCTTTCTTT.

The sample holds many counts of this clonotype. The gene calls are TRBV20-1 and TRBJ1-2; D gene unclear. CDR1 is DFQATT and CDR2 is SNEGSKA in the germline V gene (reference sequence). The V gene lost 3 bases and the J gene lost 5 bases, with 10 bases spanning the gap. This CDR3 has 12 residues. The CDR3 bases are TGCAGTGCTAGGCACGGCCAATATGGCTACACCTTC. Protein sequence: CSARHGQYGYTF.